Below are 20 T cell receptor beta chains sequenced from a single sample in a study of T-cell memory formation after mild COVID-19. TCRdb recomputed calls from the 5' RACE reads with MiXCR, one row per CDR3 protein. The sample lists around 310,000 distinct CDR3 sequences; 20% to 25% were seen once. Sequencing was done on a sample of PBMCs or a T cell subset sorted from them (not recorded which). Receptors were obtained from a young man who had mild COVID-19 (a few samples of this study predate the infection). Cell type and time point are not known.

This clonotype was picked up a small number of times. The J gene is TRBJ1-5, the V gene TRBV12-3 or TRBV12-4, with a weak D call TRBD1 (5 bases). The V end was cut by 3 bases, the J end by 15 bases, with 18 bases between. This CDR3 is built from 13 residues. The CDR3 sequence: CASSFVVGEGRHF. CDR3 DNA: TGTGCCAGCAGTTTCGTCGTGGGGGAGGGGAGGCATTTT.

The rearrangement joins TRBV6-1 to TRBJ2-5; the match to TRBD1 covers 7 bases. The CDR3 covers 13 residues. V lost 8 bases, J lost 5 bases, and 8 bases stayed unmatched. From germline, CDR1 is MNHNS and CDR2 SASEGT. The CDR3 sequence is CASRRGFLETQYF. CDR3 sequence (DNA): TGTGCCAGCCGCAGGGGGTTCTTGGAGACCCAGTACTTC.

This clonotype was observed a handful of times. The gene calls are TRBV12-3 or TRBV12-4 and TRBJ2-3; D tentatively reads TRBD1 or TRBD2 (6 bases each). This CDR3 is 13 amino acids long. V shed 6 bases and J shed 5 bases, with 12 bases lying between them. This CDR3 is CASRSGAGDTQYF. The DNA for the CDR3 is TGTGCCAGCAGGTCGGGGGCCGGAGATACGCAGTATTTT.

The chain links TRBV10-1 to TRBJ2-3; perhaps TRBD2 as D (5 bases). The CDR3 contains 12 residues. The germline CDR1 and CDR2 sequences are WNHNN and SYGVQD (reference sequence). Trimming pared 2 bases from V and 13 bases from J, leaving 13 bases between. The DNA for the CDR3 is TGCGCCAGCAGTGAGACGGGGTCCCTCGAGTATTTT. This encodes CASSETGSLEYF.

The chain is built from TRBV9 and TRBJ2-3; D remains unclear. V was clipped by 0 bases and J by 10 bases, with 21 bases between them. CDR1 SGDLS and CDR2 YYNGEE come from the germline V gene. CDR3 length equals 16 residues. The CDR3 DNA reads TGTGCCAGCAGCGTAGCAGTGAAGGCATTAGCCTCAGCGCAGTATTTT. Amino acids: CASSVAVKALASAQYF.

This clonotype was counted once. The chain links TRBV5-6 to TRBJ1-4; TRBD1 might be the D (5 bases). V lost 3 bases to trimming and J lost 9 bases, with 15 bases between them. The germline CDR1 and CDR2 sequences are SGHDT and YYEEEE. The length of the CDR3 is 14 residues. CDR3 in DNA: TGTGCCAGCAGCTCGGGACCGATCCCCAAAAAACTGTTTTTT. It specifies CASSSGPIPKKLFF.

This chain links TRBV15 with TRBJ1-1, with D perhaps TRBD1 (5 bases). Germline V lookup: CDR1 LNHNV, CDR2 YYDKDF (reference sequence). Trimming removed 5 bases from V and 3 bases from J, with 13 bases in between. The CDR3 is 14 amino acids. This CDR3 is CATSAQGGDTEAFF. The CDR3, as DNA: TGTGCCACCAGCGCTCAGGGAGGGGACACTGAAGCTTTCTTT. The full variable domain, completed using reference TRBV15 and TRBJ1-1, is DAMVIQNPRYQVTQFGKPVTLSCSQTLNHNVMYWYQQKSSQAPKLLFHYYDKDFNNEADTPDNFQSRRPNTSFCFLDIRSPGLGDTAMYLCATSAQGGDTEAFFGQGTRLTVV.

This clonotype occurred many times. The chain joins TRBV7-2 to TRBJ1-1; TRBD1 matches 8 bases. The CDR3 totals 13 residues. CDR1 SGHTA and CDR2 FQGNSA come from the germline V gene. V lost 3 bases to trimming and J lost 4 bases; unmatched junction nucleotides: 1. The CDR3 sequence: CASSLGQATEAFF. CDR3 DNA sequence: TGTGCCAGCAGCTTGGGACAGGCCACTGAAGCTTTCTTT.

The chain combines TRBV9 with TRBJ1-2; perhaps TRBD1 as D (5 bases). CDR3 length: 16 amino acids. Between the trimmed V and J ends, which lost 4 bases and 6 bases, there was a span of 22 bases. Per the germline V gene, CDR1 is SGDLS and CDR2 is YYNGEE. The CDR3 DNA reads TGTGCCAGCAGCCCCCGGGACCTCTGGAACATACATGGCTACACCTTC. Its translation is CASSPRDLWNIHGYTF.

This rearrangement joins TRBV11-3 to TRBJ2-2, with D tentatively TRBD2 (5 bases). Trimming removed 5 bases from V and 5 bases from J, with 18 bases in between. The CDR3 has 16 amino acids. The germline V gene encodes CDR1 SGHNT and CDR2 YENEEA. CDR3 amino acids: CASSHGEAAFTGELFF. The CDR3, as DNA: TGTGCCAGCAGCCACGGGGAAGCCGCCTTTACCGGGGAGCTGTTTTTT.

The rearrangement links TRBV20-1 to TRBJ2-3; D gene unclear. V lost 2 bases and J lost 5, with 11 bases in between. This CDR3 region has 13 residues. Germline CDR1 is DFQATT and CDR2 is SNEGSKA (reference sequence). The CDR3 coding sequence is TGCAGTGCTAGATTCATTAACGGAGATACGCAGTATTTT. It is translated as CSARFINGDTQYF.

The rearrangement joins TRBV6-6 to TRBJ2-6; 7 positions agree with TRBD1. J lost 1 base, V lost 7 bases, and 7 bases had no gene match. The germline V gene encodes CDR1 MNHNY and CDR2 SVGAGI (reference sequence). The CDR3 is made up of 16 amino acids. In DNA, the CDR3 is TGTGCCAGCAATGTAGGGGGCGCATCTGGGGCCAACGTCCTGACTTTC. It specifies CASNVGGASGANVLTF.

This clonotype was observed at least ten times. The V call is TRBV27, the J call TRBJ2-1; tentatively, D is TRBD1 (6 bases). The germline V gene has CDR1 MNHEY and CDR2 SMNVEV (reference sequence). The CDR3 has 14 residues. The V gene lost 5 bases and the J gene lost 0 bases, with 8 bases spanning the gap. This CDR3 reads CASSEDSSYNEQFF. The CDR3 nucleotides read TGTGCCAGCAGTGAGGACAGCTCCTACAATGAGCAGTTCTTC.

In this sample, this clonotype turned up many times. Here the CDR3 reads CASSLVWRIYTDTQYF. The CDR3 DNA follows: TGTGCCAGCAGCTTAGTCTGGCGGATATACACAGATACGCAGTATTTT. The chain uses TRBV7-2 and TRBJ2-3; D call uncertain. This CDR3 region has 16 residues. Germline CDR1 is SGHTA and CDR2 is FQGNSA. Deletions cut 1 base from V and 2 bases from J, with 13 bases between.

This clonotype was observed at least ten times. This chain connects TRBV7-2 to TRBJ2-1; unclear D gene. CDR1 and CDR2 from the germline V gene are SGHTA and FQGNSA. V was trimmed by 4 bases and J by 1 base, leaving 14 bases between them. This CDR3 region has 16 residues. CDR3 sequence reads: CASSSLVRVSYNEQFF. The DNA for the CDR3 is TGTGCCAGCAGCTCTTTGGTGCGCGTGTCCTACAATGAGCAGTTCTTC.

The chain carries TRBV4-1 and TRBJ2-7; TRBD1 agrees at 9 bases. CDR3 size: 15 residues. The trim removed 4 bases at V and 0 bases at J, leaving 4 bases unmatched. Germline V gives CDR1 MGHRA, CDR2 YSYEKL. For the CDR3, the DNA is TGCGCCAGCAGCCGAGGACAGGGGAGCTCCTACGAGCAGTACGTC. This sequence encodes CASSRGQGSSYEQYV.

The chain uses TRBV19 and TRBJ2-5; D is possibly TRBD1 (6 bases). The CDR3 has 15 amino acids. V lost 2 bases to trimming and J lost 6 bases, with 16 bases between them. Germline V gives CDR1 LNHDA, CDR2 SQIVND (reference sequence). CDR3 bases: TGTGCCAGTAGTATACCGGGGCAGGGGCGAAAGACCCAGTACTTC. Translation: CASSIPGQGRKTQYF. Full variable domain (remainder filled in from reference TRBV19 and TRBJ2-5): DGGITQSPKYLFRKEGQNVTLSCEQNLNHDAMYWYRQDPGQGLRLIYYSQIVNDFQKGDIAEGYSVSREKKESFPLTVTSAQKNPTAFYLCASSIPGQGRKTQYFGPGTRLLVL.

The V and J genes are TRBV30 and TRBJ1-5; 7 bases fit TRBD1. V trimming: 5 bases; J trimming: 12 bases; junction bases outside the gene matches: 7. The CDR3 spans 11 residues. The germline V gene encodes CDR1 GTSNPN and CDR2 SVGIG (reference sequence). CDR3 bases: TGTGCCTGGGGGACAGCCCGGGTCCAGCATTTT. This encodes CAWGTARVQHF. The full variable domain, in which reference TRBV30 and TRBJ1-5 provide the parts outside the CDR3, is SQTIHQWPATLVQPVGSPLSLECTVEGTSNPNLYWYRQAAGRGLQLLFYSVGIGQISSEVPQNLSASRPQDRQFILSSKKLLLSDSGFYLCAWGTARVQHFGDGTRLSIL.

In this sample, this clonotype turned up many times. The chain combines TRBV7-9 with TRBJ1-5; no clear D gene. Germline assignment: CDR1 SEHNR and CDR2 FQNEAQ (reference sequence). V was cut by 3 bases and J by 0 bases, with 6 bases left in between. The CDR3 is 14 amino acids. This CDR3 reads CASSFTDSNQPQHF. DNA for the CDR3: TGTGCCAGCAGCTTTACGGATAGCAATCAGCCCCAGCATTTT. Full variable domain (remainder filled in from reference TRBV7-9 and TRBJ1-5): DTGVSQNPRHKITKRGQNVTFRCDPISEHNRLYWYRQTLGQGPEFLTYFQNEAQLEKSRLLSDRFSAERPKGSFSTLEIQRTEQGDSAMYLCASSFTDSNQPQHFGDGTRLSIL.

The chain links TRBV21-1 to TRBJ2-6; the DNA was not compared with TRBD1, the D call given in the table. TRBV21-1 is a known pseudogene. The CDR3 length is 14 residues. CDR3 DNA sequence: TGTGCCAGCAGCAAGGGAGGACAGGGGGACGTCCTGACTTTC. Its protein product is CASSKGGQGDVLTF.